Below, 26 T cell receptor beta chains from the same sample are listed, as sequenced in a study of OX40 agonist ivuxolimab in advanced cancers. Here immunoSEQ multiplex PCR was the method, and the copy in TCRdb shows in-frame clones only, minus some. Of fewer than 65,000 clones detected, roughly nine tenths appear once; the ten largest clones hold just under 0.35%. The sequenced sample was CD4+ or CD8+ T cells sorted from blood, obtained in a trial of the OX40 agonist ivuxolimab. The receptors derive from an adult with an advanced solid tumor such as melanoma, head and neck, liver or kidney cancer.

The chain links TRBV5-1 to TRBJ2-1, with 10 positions matching TRBD1. The CDR3 consists of 16 residues. J gave up 6 bases and V 1 base, and 7 bases lay outside the gene matches. Germline V gene lookup returns CDR1 SGHRS and CDR2 YFSETQ. The CDR3 spells CASSLFPGQGTNEQFF. Written as DNA, the CDR3 is TGCGCCAGCAGCTTGTTCCCGGGACAGGGGACCAATGAGCAGTTCTTC. Full variable domain (missing parts from reference TRBV5-1 and TRBJ2-1): KAGVTQTPRYLIKTRGQQVTLSCSPISGHRSVSWYQQTPGQGLQFLFEYFSETQRNKGNFPGRFSGRQFSNSRSEMNVSTLELGDSALYLCASSLFPGQGTNEQFFGPGTRLTVL.

The chain recombines TRBV12-5 with TRBJ1-6; D ambiguous. The CDR3 runs to 14 residues. Germline lookup yields CDR1 LGHNT and CDR2 FRNRAP. V lost 2 bases to trimming and J lost 7 bases, with 9 bases between them. The CDR3 nucleotides are TGTGCTAGTGGTTTGCGTCTCGAGAATTCACCCCTCCACTTT. It translates to CASGLRLENSPLHF.

The chain uses TRBV7-3 and TRBJ1-1; D remains unclear. There are 13 residues in the CDR3. Germline CDR1 SGHTA, CDR2 FQGTGA. Deletions cut 1 base from V and 5 bases from J, with 8 bases between. The CDR3: CASSLSVRTEAFF. CDR3 bases: TGTGCCAGCAGCTTAAGTGTGAGAACTGAAGCTTTCTTT.

The CDR3 reads CASSQIASGGGTDTQYF. The CDR3, as DNA: TGCGCCAGCAGCCAAATCGCTAGCGGGGGGGGGACGGATACGCAGTATTTT. This rearrangement joins TRBV4-3 to TRBJ2-3; TRBD2 matches 12 bases. There are 17 residues in the CDR3. J was trimmed by 6 bases and V by 2 bases; bases with no gene match: 9. Per germline, CDR1 LGHNA and CDR2 YSLEER.

The chain is built from TRBV9 and TRBJ1-2; 9 bases agree with TRBD1. There are 13 residues in the CDR3. Germline V CDR1 and CDR2: SGDLS, YYNGEE. The J segment lost 8 bases and the V segment lost 4 bases, leaving 6 bases of the junction unmatched. CDR3 nucleotides: TGTGCCAGCAGCCGGGACAGGGATGGGGGCTACACCTTC. Amino acid sequence: CASSRDRDGGYTF.

V is TRBV9 and J is TRBJ1-1; unclear D gene. The CDR3 is 14 residues long. Trimming pared 0 bases from V and 4 bases from J, leaving 10 bases between. Germline-derived CDR1 and CDR2 are SGDLS and YYNGEE. CDR3 in DNA: TGTGCCAGCAGCGTAGTGCTGGGAAGCACTGAAGCTTTCTTT. It is translated as CASSVVLGSTEAFF.

The rearrangement uses TRBV2 and TRBJ1-1, with TRBD1 as a possible D gene (6 bases). The CDR3 length is 14 residues. CDR1 is SNHLY and CDR2 is FYNNEI in the germline V gene. The V gene lost 6 bases and the J gene lost 4 bases, with 15 bases spanning the gap. The CDR3 here is CASRNREGITEAFF. Written as DNA, the CDR3 is TGTGCCAGCAGGAACAGGGAAGGGATCACTGAAGCTTTCTTT.

V gene TRBV5-6 combines with J gene TRBJ1-6, with D perhaps TRBD1 (5 bases). Germline V gene lookup returns CDR1 SGHDT and CDR2 YYEEEE. Deletions cut 5 bases from V and 0 bases from J, with 21 bases between. The CDR3 extends over 19 amino acids. CDR3 sequence reads: CASSKARDGSSSYNSPLHF. DNA for the CDR3: TGTGCCAGCAGTAAGGCCCGGGACGGGTCAAGCTCCTATAATTCACCCCTCCACTTT.

The rearrangement links TRBV6-6 to TRBJ2-5; D unclear. The CDR3 length is 14 residues. V dropped 7 bases and J dropped 0 bases, with 12 bases sitting between them. CDR1 and CDR2 from the germline V gene are MNHNY and SVGAGI (reference sequence). CDR3 protein: CASKNPGNQETQYF. CDR3 sequence (DNA): TGTGCCAGCAAAAACCCAGGAAACCAAGAGACCCAGTACTTC.

Only a few counts were recorded for this clone. The chain has TRBV9 and TRBJ1-5; D ambiguous. Germline V gene sequence: CDR1 SGDLS, CDR2 YYNGEE. V lost 0 bases and J 1 base, leaving 8 bases between the germline ends. This CDR3 is built from 15 residues. CDR3: CASSVAGSSNQPQHF. In nucleotides, the CDR3 is TGTGCCAGCAGCGTAGCGGGGAGCAGCAATCAGCCCCAGCATTTT.

This chain connects TRBV6-1 to TRBJ2-5, with 7 positions matching TRBD2. V shed 1 base and J 5 bases; nucleotides not matched to a gene: 10. The germline CDR1 and CDR2 sequences are MNHNS and SASEGT. The CDR3 is 16 residues long. The CDR3 nucleotides are TGTGCCAGCAGTGAAGGGTGGGGGGGTGGATCCGAGACCCAGTACTTC. It yields the protein CASSEGWGGGSETQYF.

V and J are TRBV6-6 and TRBJ1-2; TRBD1 is a possible D gene (5 bases). The CDR3 extends over 14 amino acids. V lost 4 bases, J lost 1 base, and 10 bases lay in between. Germline CDR1 is MNHNY and CDR2 is SVGAGI (reference sequence). The CDR3 is CASSSQGVNYGYTF. The CDR3 DNA reads as TGTGCCAGCAGTTCCCAGGGAGTTAACTATGGCTACACCTTC.

This chain links TRBV1 with TRBJ2-7. TRBV1 is annotated as a pseudogene. CDR3 length: 13 residues. The CDR3 coding sequence is TGCACCAGCAGCAAGGGACGGGCCTACGAGCAGTACTTC. Its protein is CTSSKGRAYEQYF.

CDR3 bases: TGTGCCAGCAGTGAATCTAGGAGCTATGGCTACACCTTC. Residues: CASSESRSYGYTF. V is TRBV6-1 and J is TRBJ1-2; D not certain. Trimming stripped 2 bases from V and 4 bases from J, with 8 bases between. Germline CDR1 MNHNS, CDR2 SASEGT. This CDR3 contains 13 residues.

This rearrangement joins TRBV7-2 to TRBJ1-1, with D perhaps matching TRBD1 (6 bases). The ends were cut back, 2 bases at V and 11 bases at J, with 15 bases in the middle. The CDR3 contains 13 residues. Per the germline V gene, CDR1 is SGHTA and CDR2 is FQGNSA. CDR3 sequence (DNA): TGTGCCAGCAGCTTAAGGCCCCAGGGGTTGGCTTTCTTT. This translates into CASSLRPQGLAFF.

The chain joins TRBV18 to TRBJ2-7; 7 bases align to TRBD1. The germline gives CDR1 KGHSH, CDR2 LQKENI. Trimming took 6 bases from V and 5 from J; bases not matched to a gene: 10. The CDR3 covers 14 residues. CDR3 in amino acids: CASSLETGFDEQYF. CDR3 DNA sequence: TGTGCCAGCTCCCTCGAGACAGGGTTCGACGAGCAGTACTTC.

The chain has TRBV7-9 and TRBJ1-5; D may be TRBD1 (6 bases). This CDR3 is built from 13 residues. The germline V gene encodes CDR1 SEHNR and CDR2 FQNEAQ (reference sequence). V lost 3 bases to trimming and J lost 9 bases, with 12 bases between them. The CDR3 sequence: CASSFEGDLPQHF. The CDR3 DNA is TGTGCCAGCAGCTTTGAGGGGGATTTGCCCCAGCATTTT. Drawing the rest from reference TRBV7-9 and TRBJ1-5, the complete variable domain is DTGVSQNPRHKITKRGQNVTFRCDPISEHNRLYWYRQTLGQGPEFLTYFQNEAQLEKSRLLSDRFSAERPKGSFSTLEIQRTEQGDSAMYLCASSFEGDLPQHFGDGTRLSIL.

The rearrangement uses TRBV18 and TRBJ2-7, with a tentative D call TRBD1 (6 bases). The V end was cut by 3 bases, the J end by 7 bases, with 16 bases between. Germline V lookup: CDR1 KGHSH, CDR2 LQKENI. CDR3 length: 14 amino acids. Written as DNA, the CDR3 is TGTGCCAGCTCACCGGAAAGGGGGAAAAAGGAGCAGTACTTC. It translates to CASSPERGKKEQYF.

The genes are TRBV5-5 and TRBJ1-1; TRBD1 matches 7 bases. The CDR3 loop spans 13 amino acids. Germline-derived CDR1 and CDR2 are SGHKS and YYEKEE (reference sequence). V gave up 4 bases and J gave up 5 bases; unmatched junction bases: 5. The CDR3 here is CASSQGQMTEAFF. The DNA for the CDR3 is TGTGCCAGCAGCCAGGGACAGATGACTGAAGCTTTCTTT.

The rearrangement uses TRBV29-1 and TRBJ1-2; TRBD1 agrees at 10 bases. CDR1 SQVTM and CDR2 ANQGSEA come from the germline V gene. The CDR3 covers 13 residues. J gave up 5 bases and V 6 bases, and 6 bases lay outside the gene matches. The CDR3 DNA sequence: TGCAGCGTCTCCGGGACAGGGGCTTATGGCTACACCTTC. Translated: CSVSGTGAYGYTF.

V gene TRBV7-9 combines with J gene TRBJ1-1, with D maybe TRBD1 (6 bases). The V end was cut by 1 base, the J end by 4 bases, with 13 bases between. The CDR3 is made up of 15 amino acids. The germline gives CDR1 SEHNR, CDR2 FQNEAQ (reference sequence). The CDR3: CASSLGWGAGTEAFF. DNA of the CDR3: TGTGCCAGCAGCTTAGGTTGGGGGGCTGGCACTGAAGCTTTCTTT. Using reference TRBV7-9 and TRBJ1-1 for the parts outside the CDR3, the full variable domain is DTGVSQNPRHKITKRGQNVTFRCDPISEHNRLYWYRQTLGQGPEFLTYFQNEAQLEKSRLLSDRFSAERPKGSFSTLEIQRTEQGDSAMYLCASSLGWGAGTEAFFGQGTRLTVV.

CDR3 region: CASSSRAGGEQFF. The DNA for the CDR3 is TGTGCCAGCAGCTCCCGGGCGGGGGGTGAGCAGTTCTTC. This chain joins TRBV7-2 and TRBJ2-1, with 8 bases lining up with TRBD2. The trim removed 4 bases at V and 9 bases at J, leaving 5 bases unmatched. Germline V gene lookup returns CDR1 SGHTA and CDR2 FQGNSA. There are 13 residues in the CDR3.

This chain joins TRBV30 and TRBJ1-1; TRBD1 is a possible D gene (5 bases). The CDR3 spans 12 residues. From germline, CDR1 is GTSNPN and CDR2 SVGIG (reference sequence). Trimming cost V 2 bases and J 4 bases, with 8 bases left between them. CDR3 DNA sequence: TGTGCCTGGAGTCGGGGGGGCACTGAAGCTTTCTTT. Translating it yields CAWSRGGTEAFF.

V is TRBV11-2 and J is TRBJ2-3, with TRBD1 matching over 7 bases. The germline V gene has CDR1 SGHAT and CDR2 FQNNGV. J was trimmed by 7 bases and V by 5 bases; bases with no gene match: 9. The CDR3 runs 14 residues. CDR3 DNA sequence: TGTGCCAGCAGCAAAAACCGGGACAGCAATACGCAGTATTTT. This sequence encodes CASSKNRDSNTQYF.

This chain joins TRBV7-5 and TRBJ2-7; no DNA check was done on the table's D call, TRBD2. TRBV7-5 constitutes a pseudogene. CDR3 size: 13 residues. CDR3: CARSLVRVHEQYF. DNA for the CDR3: TGTGCCAGAAGCTTAGTTCGGGTCCACGAGCAGTACTTC.

V and J are TRBV19 and TRBJ2-6, with D possibly being TRBD1 or TRBD2 (5 bases each). Germline assignment: CDR1 LNHDA and CDR2 SQIVND (reference sequence). The CDR3 sequence is 15 residues long. Trimming removed 4 bases at V and 0 bases at J, with 7 bases between. Here the CDR3 DNA reads TGTGCCAGTAGTAGGGGGAGCTCTGGGGCCAACGTCCTGACTTTC. This codes for CASSRGSSGANVLTF.